Listed here are 22 T cell receptor beta chains from one sample, sequenced in a study of Graves' ophthalmopathy and Graves' hyperthyroidism. Beta-chain TCR CDR3 regions were amplified from RNA transcripts. RT-PCR with HTBI primers came first, then second-round multiplex PCR. TCRdb re-analysed the multiplex PCR reads in MiXCR, keeping a single row per CDR3 protein. The table has hundreds of thousands of distinct CDR3 sequences, over 40% seen once; the top ten hold roughly 3.5%. The specimen sequenced was peripheral blood. The receptors shown here come from an adult man with Graves' ophthalmopathy.

In this sample, this clonotype turned up many times. The DNA for the CDR3 is TGTGCCAGCAGCTTAGCTTCGAATCAGCCCCAGCATTTT. Translated, it gives CASSLASNQPQHF. V gene TRBV5-6 combines with J gene TRBJ1-5, with D unclear. V lost 2 bases and J lost 4, with 7 bases in between. The length of the CDR3 is 13 residues. From germline, CDR1 is SGHDT and CDR2 YYEEEE.

The gene calls are TRBV25-1 and TRBJ2-5; 11 bases map to TRBD2. The germline V gene has CDR1 MGHDK and CDR2 SYGVNS. The CDR3 extends over 15 amino acids. Germline trimming cut 4 bases from V and 4 bases from J; bases unmatched to any gene: 5. CDR3: CASSGIAGGRETQYF. The CDR3 nucleotides read TGTGCCAGCAGTGGTATAGCGGGGGGGCGAGAGACCCAGTACTTC. Together with reference TRBV25-1 and TRBJ2-5, the CDR3 gives the full variable domain: EADIYQTPRYLVIGTGKKITLECSQTMGHDKMYWYQQDPGMELHLIHYSYGVNSTEKGDLSSESTVSRIRTEHFPLTLESARPSHTSQYLCASSGIAGGRETQYFGPGTRLLVL.

This clonotype has a count of ten or more. The rearrangement links TRBV9 to TRBJ1-2; D is uncertain. The CDR3 extends over 10 amino acids. Germline lookup yields CDR1 SGDLS and CDR2 YYNGEE. Deletions cut 3 bases from V and 8 bases from J, with 5 bases between. The CDR3 DNA is TGTGCCAGCAGCGGCAAGGGCTACACCTTC. This codes for CASSGKGYTF.

This clonotype was found many times. The J gene is TRBJ1-3, the V gene TRBV12-3 or TRBV12-4; the match to TRBD1 covers 9 bases. The CDR3 consists of 14 residues. Trimming cost V 6 bases and J 7 bases; bases outside gene matches: 7. The CDR3 DNA sequence: TGTGCCAGCAGCCAGACAGGGGGATCGAACACCATATATTTT. It translates to CASSQTGGSNTIYF.

The V call is TRBV7-2, the J call TRBJ2-2; 13 bases are a match to TRBD2. J lost 4 bases, V lost 5 bases, and 10 bases had no gene match. Germline V gives CDR1 SGHTA, CDR2 FQGNSA. The CDR3 runs to 18 residues. The CDR3 sequence is CASSQAGTSGIITGELFF. In nucleotides, the CDR3 is TGTGCCAGCAGCCAGGCTGGGACTAGCGGGATTATCACCGGGGAGCTGTTTTTT.

V gene TRBV4-3 combines with J gene TRBJ2-7; D remains ambiguous. In germline, CDR1 is LGHNA, CDR2 YSLEER. V gave up 1 base and J gave up 0 bases, with 10 bases separating them. The CDR3 is made up of 15 amino acids. The CDR3 sequence: CASSQVVGSSYEQYF. The CDR3 DNA reads as TGCGCCAGCAGCCAAGTTGTAGGCAGCTCCTACGAGCAGTACTTC.

The chain carries TRBV2 and TRBJ2-7; TRBD2 aligns across 9 bases. J was trimmed by 4 bases and V by 3 bases; bases with no gene match: 4. The CDR3 has 14 amino acids. The germline gives CDR1 SNHLY, CDR2 FYNNEI. CDR3 coding DNA: TGTGCCAGCAGTGAGATAGCGGGAGTTTACGAGCAGTACTTC. This codes for CASSEIAGVYEQYF.

Concerning this clonotype itself: A clone one base away is much larger, so this may be a read error. Here the CDR3 reads CAIGSQGRGGYEQYF. The CDR3 DNA reads TGTGCCATCGGATCACAGGGACGGGGGGGCTACGAGCAGTACTTC. The V call is TRBV10-3, the J call TRBJ2-7; 8 bases match TRBD2. CDR3 length: 15 amino acids. Looked up from germline, CDR1 is ENHRY and CDR2 is SYGVKD. The trim removed 8 bases at V and 3 bases at J, leaving 12 bases unmatched.

In this sample, this clonotype turned up many times. The chain carries TRBV6-5 and TRBJ1-5; tentatively, D is TRBD1 (5 bases). Germline values: CDR1 MNHEY, CDR2 SVGAGI. The germline V and J ends were trimmed by 8 bases and 6 bases, with 11 bases remaining between them. The CDR3 runs 12 residues. CDR3 sequence: CASRGIGQPQHF. The CDR3 bases are TGTGCCAGCCGGGGGATCGGTCAGCCCCAGCATTTT.

The V and J genes are TRBV25-1 and TRBJ1-2; TRBD1 agrees at 11 bases. V was pared by 5 bases and J by 3 bases, with 5 bases of the junction left unmatched. This CDR3 has 15 residues. Germline CDR1 and CDR2: MGHDK and SYGVNS. The CDR3 DNA sequence: TGTGCCAGCAGTTCAGGACAGGGGGCGTACTATGGCTACACCTTC. Amino acid sequence: CASSSGQGAYYGYTF.

Concerning this clonotype: A much more abundant neighbour one base away suggests this may be a read error. This chain joins TRBV5-1 and TRBJ1-4, with TRBD1 as a possible D gene (6 bases). V gave up 4 bases and J gave up 8 bases, with 18 bases separating them. The germline CDR1 and CDR2 sequences are SGHRS and YFSETQ. The CDR3 loop spans 15 amino acids. In nucleotides, the CDR3 is TGCGCCAGCAGCCAAGACAGGACAGACGACGAAAAACTGTTTTTT. It is translated as CASSQDRTDDEKLFF.

V is TRBV6-6 and J is TRBJ1-6, with a weak D call TRBD1 (6 bases). CDR1 and CDR2 from the germline V gene are MNHNY and SVGAGI (reference sequence). CDR3 length: 16 residues. The germline V and J ends were trimmed by 2 bases and 4 bases, with 12 bases remaining between them. CDR3: CASSYQHRAYNSPLHF. The CDR3 bases are TGTGCCAGCAGTTACCAACACAGGGCTTATAATTCACCCCTCCACTTT.

CDR3 coding DNA: TGCAGCGTGCTGGGACAGGGGGGCGATGGCTACACCTTC. It is translated as CSVLGQGGDGYTF. The V and J genes are TRBV29-1 and TRBJ1-2, with 11 bases aligning to TRBD1. This CDR3 spans 13 amino acids. The V gene's germline CDR1 is SQVTM and CDR2 ANQGSEA. V lost 6 bases, J lost 6 bases, and 6 bases stayed unmatched.

This clonotype was detected ten times or more. The V call is TRBV20-1, the J call TRBJ1-1; possible D gene TRBD1, 5 bases. CDR1 and CDR2 from the germline V gene are DFQATT and SNEGSKA (reference sequence). Trimming removed 4 bases from V and 0 bases from J, with 9 bases in between. The CDR3 is made up of 13 amino acids. The CDR3: CSANRMVNTEAFF. In nucleotides, the CDR3 is TGCAGTGCTAACAGGATGGTGAACACTGAAGCTTTCTTT.

The count of this clonotype is one. It may be a read error: a sequence one base away is much more abundant. V and J are TRBV24-1 and TRBJ1-1, with TRBD1 matching over 8 bases. This CDR3 spans 15 amino acids. In germline, CDR1 is KGHDR, CDR2 SFDVKD. Written as DNA, the CDR3 is TGTGCCAGCAGTTCCAGACAGGGGATGAACACTGAAGCTTTCTTT. This gives the protein CASSSRQGMNTEAFF.

This clonotype was seen more than once but under ten times. The chain couples TRBV20-1 to TRBJ2-7; D is perhaps TRBD2 (5 bases). The CDR3 sequence is 15 residues long. Trimming cost V 3 bases and J 5 bases, with 20 bases left between them. In germline, CDR1 is DFQATT, CDR2 SNEGSKA (reference sequence). CDR3 loop: CSASPPGTLGNEQYF. The CDR3 nucleotides read TGCAGTGCTAGCCCCCCGGGAACCTTAGGAAACGAGCAGTACTTC.

The chain has TRBV5-1 and TRBJ2-1, with 11 bases identical to TRBD2. CDR1 and CDR2 (germline): SGHRS, YFSETQ. The CDR3 is 14 residues long. V was pared by 0 bases and J by 9 bases, with 2 bases of the junction left unmatched. CDR3 in DNA: TGCGCCAGCAGCTTGGAACTAGCGGGAGTTGAGCAGTTCTTC. It is translated as CASSLELAGVEQFF.

This clonotype was observed a few times. V gene TRBV25-1 combines with J gene TRBJ2-7, with D hard to call. The CDR3 has 13 amino acids. Trimming took 0 bases from V and 3 from J, leaving 6 bases between them. Germline V gene sequence: CDR1 MGHDK, CDR2 SYGVNS. The CDR3 DNA is TGTGCCAGCAGTGAATACGGCGGCTACGAGCAGTACTTC. It is translated as CASSEYGGYEQYF.

A word on this clonotype: One end of the junction does not line up with germline, which may come from a read error. This chain links TRBV10-2 with TRBJ2-5; D is unresolved. The end of the DNA fits TRBJ2-7 better, so the J call may be wrong. Per germline, CDR1 WSHSY and CDR2 SAAADI. The CDR3 spans 16 residues. CDR3 sequence reads: CASSEPPGYNSNEQYF. For the CDR3, the DNA is TGCGCCAGCAGTGAGCCCCCCGGGTATAACTCCAACGAGCAGTACTTC.

V usage is TRBV5-1 and J usage is TRBJ2-3; 8 bases are a match to TRBD1. V was clipped by 1 base and J by 2 bases; unmatched bases: 6. CDR3 length: 16 residues. CDR1 and CDR2 (germline): SGHRS, YFSETQ. For the CDR3, the DNA is TGCGCCAGCAGCTTGAACGCCAGGGGGCTCACAGATACGCAGTATTTT. The encoded protein is CASSLNARGLTDTQYF.

V is TRBV2 and J is TRBJ2-5; 12 bases are a match to TRBD2. The V segment lost 2 bases and the J segment 5 bases; nucleotides outside the gene matches: 12. The CDR3 is made up of 18 amino acids. Germline CDR1 is SNHLY and CDR2 is FYNNEI. The CDR3 sequence: CASSEWPTSGSIGETQYF. CDR3 nucleotide sequence: TGTGCCAGCAGTGAATGGCCGACTAGCGGGAGTATAGGCGAGACCCAGTACTTC.

This clonotype was picked up many times. The chain has TRBV19 and TRBJ2-7, with unresolved D. Trimming removed 8 bases at V and 3 bases at J, with 11 bases between. The CDR3 length is 12 residues. Germline lookup yields CDR1 LNHDA and CDR2 SQIVND (reference sequence). The CDR3 sequence is CASGFSGYEQYF. The CDR3 region has the DNA TGTGCCAGTGGGTTTAGTGGCTACGAGCAGTACTTC.